Below are 21 T cell receptor beta chains sequenced from a single sample in a study of blood T cell repertoires in COVID-19. TCRdb's copy holds only in-frame clones and misses some; the assay was immunoSEQ multiplex PCR. Of 130,000 or so clones listed, more than 80% are singletons. The sample comprised peripheral blood. Receptors were obtained from a man between 35 and 55 years old with acute or convalescent COVID-19.

V usage is TRBV12-5 and J usage is TRBJ1-5, with a tentative D call TRBD1 (6 bases). V lost 3 bases, J lost 2 bases, and 17 bases lay in between. Per germline, CDR1 LGHNT and CDR2 FRNRAP. The CDR3 totals 17 residues. The CDR3 is CASGFILGGSGNQPQHF. In nucleotides, the CDR3 is TGTGCTAGTGGTTTCATCCTAGGGGGATCCGGCAATCAGCCCCAGCATTTT. Full variable domain (rest looked up from reference TRBV12-5 and TRBJ1-5): DARVTQTPRHKVTEMGQEVTMRCQPILGHNTVFWYRQTMMQGLELLAYFRNRAPLDDSGMPKDRFSAEMPDATLATLKIQPSEPRDSAVYFCASGFILGGSGNQPQHFGDGTRLSIL.

CDR3 protein: CASSEIAGAQETQYF. For the CDR3, the DNA is TGCGCCAGCAGCGAGATAGCGGGGGCCCAAGAGACCCAGTACTTC. The chain carries TRBV5-1 and TRBJ2-5, with 9 positions matching TRBD2. V dropped 4 bases and J dropped 1; count of bases not matched to a gene: 5. The V gene's germline CDR1 is SGHRS and CDR2 YFSETQ. The CDR3 covers 15 residues.

This chain uses TRBV29-1 with TRBJ2-1; D perhaps matches TRBD1 (6 bases). This CDR3 is 13 amino acids long. With 6 bases removed from V and 7 bases from J, the gap between germline ends came to 16 bases. Germline V gene lookup returns CDR1 SQVTM and CDR2 ANQGSEA. CDR3 sequence (DNA): TGCAGCGTACAGGGACAACTCCAAAATGAGCAGTTCTTC. It specifies CSVQGQLQNEQFF.

The chain carries TRBV19 and TRBJ2-2, with TRBD1 as a possible D gene (7 bases). The germline CDR1 and CDR2 sequences are LNHDA and SQIVND (reference sequence). V gave up 4 bases and J gave up 4 bases, with 13 bases separating them. The CDR3 runs to 15 residues. The CDR3 region has the DNA TGTGCCAGTAGTACTGCAGGGGGAGGCACCGGGGAGCTGTTTTTT. Protein product: CASSTAGGGTGELFF.

The gene calls are TRBV4-2 and TRBJ2-5; weak D call: TRBD2 (5 bases). The CDR3 extends over 17 amino acids. V lost 0 bases to trimming and J lost 0 bases, with 14 bases between them. CDR1 is LGHNA, CDR2 YNFKEQ, per germline. CDR3 residues: CASSQDLRVSHQETQYF. The CDR3 DNA sequence: TGTGCCAGCAGCCAAGATCTGAGGGTTTCCCACCAAGAGACCCAGTACTTC.

This clone appeared a few times. The sample carries other DNA sequences with the same CDR3. The chain recombines TRBV7-2 with TRBJ1-2, with D perhaps matching TRBD1 (6 bases). This CDR3 has 14 amino acids. Trimming cost V 5 bases and J 2 bases, with 12 bases left between them. The V gene's germline CDR1 is SGHTA and CDR2 FQGNSA. The CDR3 bases are TGTGCCAGCAGCCCCCCGGGGGGCAACTATGGCTACACCTTC. Its translation is CASSPPGGNYGYTF.

The gene calls are TRBV6-5 and TRBJ2-5; D is perhaps TRBD1 (5 bases). V was cut by 5 bases and J by 3 bases, with 16 bases left in between. The CDR3 consists of 15 residues. Germline values: CDR1 MNHEY, CDR2 SVGAGI. The CDR3 loop reads CASSREPDIEETQYF. The CDR3 nucleotides are TGTGCCAGCAGTCGCGAACCGGACATAGAAGAGACCCAGTACTTC.

This chain joins TRBV7-9 and TRBJ2-2; 10 bases match TRBD2. Germline V CDR1 and CDR2: SEHNR, FQNEAQ (reference sequence). The CDR3 runs to 16 residues. The trim removed 3 bases at V and 7 bases at J, leaving 8 bases unmatched. The CDR3 coding sequence is TGTGCCAGCAGCTTCGAGGGACTAGCGCTTGGCGGGGAGCTGTTTTTT. Its translation is CASSFEGLALGGELFF.

The genes are TRBV29-1 and TRBJ2-7, with 7 bases aligning to TRBD1. J lost 2 bases, V lost 3 bases, and 4 bases had no gene match. CDR1 is SQVTM and CDR2 is ANQGSEA in the germline V gene. This CDR3 has 13 amino acids. DNA of the CDR3: TGCAGCGTTGATACAGGGGAAGCCTACGAGCAGTACTTC. Its translation: CSVDTGEAYEQYF.

The chain carries TRBV18 and TRBJ2-2, with 7 bases that match TRBD2. CDR3 size: 16 residues. The junction had 3 bases not matched to a gene; V was cut back by 1 base and J by 1 base. CDR1 KGHSH and CDR2 LQKENI come from the germline V gene. This chain's CDR3 is CASSPQSSGNTGELFF. The CDR3 DNA reads TGTGCCAGCTCACCACAATCTAGCGGGAACACCGGGGAGCTGTTTTTT. Full variable domain (missing parts from reference TRBV18 and TRBJ2-2): NAGVMQNPRHLVRRRGQEARLRCSPMKGHSHVYWYRQLPEEGLKFMVYLQKENIIDESGMPKERFSAEFPKEGPSILRIQQVVRGDSAAYFCASSPQSSGNTGELFFGEGSRLTVL.

The rearrangement uses TRBV5-8 and TRBJ2-1; a weak D match, TRBD2 (5 bases). From germline, CDR1 is SGHTS and CDR2 YDEGEE. CDR3 size: 13 residues. V dropped 1 base and J dropped 9 bases, with 11 bases sitting between them. CDR3 nucleotides: TGTGCCAGCAGCTTGTTCGGGATTGGTGAGCAGTTCTTC. Amino acids: CASSLFGIGEQFF. The variable domain in full, completed from reference TRBV5-8 and TRBJ2-1, reads EAGVTQSPTHLIKTRGQQATLRCSPISGHTSVYWYQQALGLGLQFLLWYDEGEERNRGNFPPRFSGRQFPNYSSELNVNALELEDSALYLCASSLFGIGEQFFGPGTRLTVL.

This clone was seen a single time. The chain has TRBV7-8 and TRBJ1-2, with D perhaps matching TRBD1 (6 bases). In germline, CDR1 is SGHVS, CDR2 FQNEAQ. The CDR3 spans 13 residues. V was cut by 5 bases and J by 2 bases, with 9 bases left in between. CDR3 in DNA: TGTGCCAGCAGCCCTGGACAGAACTATGGCTACACCTTC. Translating it yields CASSPGQNYGYTF.

The chain links TRBV5-4 to TRBJ1-3, with D perhaps matching TRBD1 (5 bases). The CDR3 totals 15 residues. V was pared by 7 bases and J by 0 bases, with 14 bases between. Germline CDR1 and CDR2: SGHNT and YYREEE (reference sequence). This CDR3 reads CASSRRGPSGNTIYF. The CDR3 nucleotides are TGTGCCAGCTCCCGGAGGGGCCCCTCTGGAAACACCATATATTTT.

CDR3 DNA sequence: TGTGCCAGCACCAGGGCTAATAATTCACCCCTCCACTTT. Protein: CASTRANNSPLHF. The chain employs TRBV7-9 and TRBJ1-6; TRBD1 might be the D (5 bases). CDR3 size: 13 residues. The V end lost 7 bases, the J end lost 5 bases, and 9 bases lay between the germline ends. From germline, CDR1 is SEHNR and CDR2 FQNEAQ (reference sequence). Filled out from reference TRBV7-9 and TRBJ1-6, the complete variable domain reads DTGVSQNPRHKITKRGQNVTFRCDPISEHNRLYWYRQTLGQGPEFLTYFQNEAQLEKSRLLSDRFSAERPKGSFSTLEIQRTEQGDSAMYLCASTRANNSPLHFGNGTRLTVT.

The chain employs TRBV19 and TRBJ2-1, with 8 nucleotides matching TRBD2. CDR3 length: 16 residues. Germline CDR1 is LNHDA and CDR2 is SQIVND (reference sequence). V was pared by 2 bases and J by 0 bases, with 3 bases of the junction left unmatched. As DNA, the CDR3 is TGTGCCAGTAGTATAAGGAGCGGGAGCTCCTACAATGAGCAGTTCTTC. It specifies CASSIRSGSSYNEQFF.

The chain has TRBV9 and TRBJ1-1; D ambiguous. Germline V gene lookup returns CDR1 SGDLS and CDR2 YYNGEE. Trimming stripped 2 bases from V and 0 bases from J, with 17 bases between. The CDR3 sequence is 17 residues long. The CDR3 bases are TGTGCCAGCAGCGTTATGAGCCAACGTCCCATGAACACTGAAGCTTTCTTT. Protein sequence: CASSVMSQRPMNTEAFF.

The genes are TRBV11-3 and TRBJ2-3; 9 bases agree with TRBD2. Germline V CDR1 and CDR2: SGHNT, YENEEA. The CDR3 is 13 residues long. Trimming cost V 3 bases and J 6 bases; bases outside gene matches: 1. CDR3 bases: TGTGCCAGCAGCTTGCGGGGGGGGGATACGCAGTATTTT. Amino acid sequence: CASSLRGGDTQYF.

This clone was found a few times. This sequence joins TRBV5-6 and TRBJ1-2; D is uncertain. Looked up from germline, CDR1 is SGHDT and CDR2 is YYEEEE. CDR3 length equals 11 residues. V was shortened by 4 bases and J by 8 bases, with 9 bases between the two germline ends. CDR3 in DNA: TGTGCCAGCAGCCAACGTGAGGGCTACACCTTC. It codes for CASSQREGYTF.

The J gene is TRBJ2-1, the V gene TRBV1; the table assigns TRBD2, which was not confirmed against the DNA. TRBV1 is termed a pseudogene. This CDR3 is 17 amino acids long. CDR3 amino acids: CTSSQSGTSGTYNEQFF. The CDR3 coding sequence is TGCACCAGCAGCCAGTCAGGGACTAGCGGAACCTACAATGAGCAGTTCTTC.

This sequence joins TRBV9 and TRBJ2-7; TRBD1 matches at 7 bases. V lost 3 bases, J lost 5 bases, and 11 bases stayed unmatched. The CDR3 runs to 15 residues. CDR1 SGDLS and CDR2 YYNGEE come from the germline V gene. Written as DNA, the CDR3 is TGTGCCAGCAGCGCTAGTGGTGTGACAGGGCACGAGCAGTACTTC. Translating it yields CASSASGVTGHEQYF.

As DNA, the CDR3 is TGTGCCGGGGACAGGGGGCCTTCCTACGAGCAGTACTTC. The encoded protein is CAGDRGPSYEQYF. The V call is TRBV6-5, the J call TRBJ2-7; 12 nucleotides match TRBD1. Germline V gives CDR1 MNHEY, CDR2 SVGAGI. V was pared by 11 bases and J by 1 base, with 3 bases of the junction left unmatched. The length of the CDR3 is 13 residues.